This TCR beta chain was profiled in a study of T cell repertoires and Cas9 in healthy adults. The wider study: CD4 and CD8 compartments: SpCas9-reactive T cells profiled for potency, cytotoxicity, lineage.

Germline-derived CDR1 and CDR2 are SGDLS and YYNGEE. This CDR3 comprises 15 residues. Trimming pared 4 bases from V and 6 bases from J, leaving 16 bases between. Method: immunoSEQ multiplex PCR; TCRdb's copy keeps in-frame clones and lacks some. This table holds around 25,000 clones, about 88% found once. The clonotype comes from a human donor in good health. The chain is built from TRBV9 and TRBJ2-2; D is ambiguous. Sample: CD4+ effector T cells (CD127+, CD25-, CD137-, CD154-) from PBMCs; culture status not recorded. CDR3 coding DNA: TGTGCCAGCAGCCCCTGGGATGCTTCGGCCGGGGAGCTGTTTTTT. It specifies CASSPWDASAGELFF.